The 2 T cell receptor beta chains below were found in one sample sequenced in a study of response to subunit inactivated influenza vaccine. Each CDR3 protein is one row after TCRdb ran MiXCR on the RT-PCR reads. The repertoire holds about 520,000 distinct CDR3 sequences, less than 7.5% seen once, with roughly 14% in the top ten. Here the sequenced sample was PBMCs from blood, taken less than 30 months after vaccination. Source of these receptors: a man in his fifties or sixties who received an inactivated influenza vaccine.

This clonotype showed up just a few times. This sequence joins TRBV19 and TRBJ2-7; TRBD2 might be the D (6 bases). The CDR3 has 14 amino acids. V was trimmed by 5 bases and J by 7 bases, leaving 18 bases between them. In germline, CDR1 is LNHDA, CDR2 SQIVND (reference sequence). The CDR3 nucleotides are TGTGCCAGTAGTGCGACCGGGAGCTACGCGGAGCAGTACTTC. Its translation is CASSATGSYAEQYF. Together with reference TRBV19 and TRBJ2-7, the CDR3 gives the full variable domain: DGGITQSPKYLFRKEGQNVTLSCEQNLNHDAMYWYRQDPGQGLRLIYYSQIVNDFQKGDIAEGYSVSREKKESFPLTVTSAQKNPTAFYLCASSATGSYAEQYFGPGTRLTVT.

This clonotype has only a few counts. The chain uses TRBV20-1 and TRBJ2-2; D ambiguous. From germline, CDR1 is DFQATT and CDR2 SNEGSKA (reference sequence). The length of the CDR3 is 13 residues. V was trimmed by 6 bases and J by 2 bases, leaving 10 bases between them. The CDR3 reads CSAMTPNTGELFF. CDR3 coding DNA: TGCAGTGCCATGACTCCTAACACCGGGGAGCTGTTTTTT.